This is a list of T cell receptor beta chains from one sample in a study of cytomegalovirus exposure and HLA in healthy donors. Some clones are missing from TCRdb's copy, which holds only in-frame ones; the method was immunoSEQ multiplex PCR. The profile shows about 190,000 clones, around 78% of them singletons. The sequenced material came from PBMCs. These TCRs come from a woman in her thirties in good health and CMV-seropositive. Each CDR3 is given with its conserved first and last residue. The D gene is left open where the match is weak. Clone size is shown for a subset of rows, as once, few, many or a class of expanded clone.

clone_size	j_call	v_call	d_call	cdr3_nt	cdr3_aa
.	TRBJ2-7	TRBV30	TRBD2	TGTGCCTGGAGTATGGACGGGGGGTTTTACGAGCAGTACTTC	CAWSMDGGFYEQYF
.	TRBJ1-2	TRBV29-1	TRBD1	TGCAGCGTTGAAGAACAGGGGGGAGCCGGGAGCCTTCGGAATGGCTACACCTTC	CSVEEQGGAGSLRNGYTF
.	TRBJ1-2	TRBV19	TRBD1	TGTGCCAGTAGTATAGGGGACAGAAACTATGGCTACACCTTC	CASSIGDRNYGYTF
.	TRBJ1-2	TRBV7-9	.	TGTTCCAGCGGGGCATCTGGAGGCTACACCTTC	CSSGASGGYTF
few	TRBJ1-4	TRBV7-2	TRBD1	TGTGCCAGCAGCTTAGCCCGGACAGGAGGAGCAGAAAAACTGTTTTTT	CASSLARTGGAEKLFF
.	TRBJ2-7	TRBV25-1	TRBD2	TGTGCCAGCAGTGAACTCCGGGGGGAAGACTCCTACGAGCAGTACTTC	CASSELRGEDSYEQYF
.	TRBJ2-1	TRBV9	TRBD1	TGTGCCAGCAGCGTAGGAGACAGGGTCTACAATGAGCAGTTCTTC	CASSVGDRVYNEQFF
.	TRBJ1-5	TRBV4-1	.	TGCGCCAGCAGCCTCGGGTTTTTTAGCAATCAGCCCCAGCATTTT	CASSLGFFSNQPQHF
.	TRBJ2-7	TRBV2	TRBD2	TGTGCCAGCCGGTTAGCGGGAGGGCCGGGGGAGCAGTACTTC	CASRLAGGPGEQYF
.	TRBJ2-1	TRBV27	TRBD1	TGTGCCAGCAGTGGGACAGGGGGCGCAGGCAATGAGCAGTTCTTC	CASSGTGGAGNEQFF
.	TRBJ2-5	TRBV9	TRBD2	TGTGCCAGCAGCTTCGGACTAGCTGGGGAGACCCAGTACTTC	CASSFGLAGETQYF
.	TRBJ1-5	TRBV10-3	TRBD1	TGTGCCATCAGGGCCGACAGGGGAAATCAGCCCCAGCATTTT	CAIRADRGNQPQHF
.	TRBJ1-1	TRBV12-5	TRBD1	TGTGCTAGTGGTTTGTCCGACCCTCCGGGACAGGTTACAGCTTTCTTT	CASGLSDPPGQVTAFF
.	TRBJ1-1	TRBV30	.	TGTGCCTGGAGTTACAGGGAATCCACTGAAGCTTTCTTT	CAWSYRESTEAFF
few	TRBJ2-7	TRBV29-1	.	TGCAGCGTGGATCGGGGGGCAACGGGAGAGCAGTACTTC	CSVDRGATGEQYF
.	TRBJ1-2	TRBV14	.	TGTGCCAGCAGCCAAGGCAGTGTTGGCTACACCTTC	CASSQGSVGYTF
.	TRBJ1-1	TRBV7-2	.	TGTGCCAGCAGCTTACAGGGAAACACTGAAGCTTTCTTT	CASSLQGNTEAFF
.	TRBJ1-1	TRBV11-3	TRBD1	TGTGCCAGCAGCAACCAGACAGGGGGCACTGAAGCTTTCTTT	CASSNQTGGTEAFF
.	TRBJ2-6	TRBV19	TRBD2	TGTGCCAGTACTAGCGGAGACTCTGGGGCCAACGTCCTGACTTTC	CASTSGDSGANVLTF
once	TRBJ2-2	TRBV6-5	.	TGTGCCAGCAGTCCGCTGAGGCTGAACACCGGGGAGCTGTTTTTT	CASSPLRLNTGELFF
.	TRBJ1-1	TRBV7-6	.	TGTGCCAGCAGCCTAGGGCCTTCCGGGACATTGAACACTGAAGCTTTCTTT	CASSLGPSGTLNTEAFF
few	TRBJ2-7	TRBV2	.	TGTGCCAGCAGTCGACAGGCCTACGAGCAGTACTTC	CASSRQAYEQYF
.	TRBJ1-1	TRBV7-2	TRBD1	TGTGCCAGCAGCTCCCGACAGGGGTTGGTGGCTTTCTTT	CASSSRQGLVAFF